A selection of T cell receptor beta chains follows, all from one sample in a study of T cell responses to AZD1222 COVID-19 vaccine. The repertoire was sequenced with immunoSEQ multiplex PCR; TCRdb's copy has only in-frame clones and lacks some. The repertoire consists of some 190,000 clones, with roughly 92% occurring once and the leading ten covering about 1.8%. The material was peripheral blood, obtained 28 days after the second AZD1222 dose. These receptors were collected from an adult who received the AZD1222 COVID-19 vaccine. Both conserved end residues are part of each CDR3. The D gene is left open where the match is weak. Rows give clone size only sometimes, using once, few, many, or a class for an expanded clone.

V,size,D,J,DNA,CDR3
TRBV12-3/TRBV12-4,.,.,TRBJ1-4,TGTGCCAGCAGTTTGTGGGATCCGTCATATCTGTTTTTT,CASSLWDPSYLFF
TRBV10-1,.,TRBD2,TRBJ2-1,TGCGCCAGCAGTGGACTAGCGGATTACAATGAGCAGTTCTTC,CASSGLADYNEQFF
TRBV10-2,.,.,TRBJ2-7,TGCGCCAGCAGTGAGTCCCAAGGCCGCTACGAGCAGTACTTC,CASSESQGRYEQYF
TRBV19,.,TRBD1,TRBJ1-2,TGTGCCAGTAAACACAGGGGGCTCAACTATGGCTACACCTTC,CASKHRGLNYGYTF
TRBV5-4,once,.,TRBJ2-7,TGTGCCAGCAGCTTGGGCAACCGGGAGAACTACGAGCAGTACTTC,CASSLGNRENYEQYF
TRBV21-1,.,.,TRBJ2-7,TGTGCCAGCAGCAAAGCCGCAAAGGGCGACACACATTACGAGCAGTACTTC,CASSKAAKGDTHYEQYF
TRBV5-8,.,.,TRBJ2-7,TGTGCCAGCAGCTTGACCCGGAGCTCCTACGAGCAGTACTTC,CASSLTRSSYEQYF
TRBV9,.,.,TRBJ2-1,TGTGCCAGCAGCGTAGCGGGAGCCCGGCATGAGCAGTTCTTC,CASSVAGARHEQFF
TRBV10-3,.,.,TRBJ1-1,TGTGCCATCAGCCGGCTGAACACTGAAGCTTTCTTT,CAISRLNTEAFF
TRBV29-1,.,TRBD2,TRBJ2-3,TGCAGCGTTGCCCGTGTGTCTAACCTAGCGGGAGTAGATACGCAGTATTTT,CSVARVSNLAGVDTQYF
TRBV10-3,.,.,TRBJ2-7,TGTGCCATCAGTGACTTGTATGGAGGGAATCAGTACTTC,CAISDLYGGNQYF
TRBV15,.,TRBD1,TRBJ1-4,TGTGCCACCAGCAGAGACGGACAGGCCCAGAATGAAAAACTGTTTTTT,CATSRDGQAQNEKLFF
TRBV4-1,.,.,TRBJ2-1,TGCGCCAGCAGCCAAATCCACAGGGCCGATGAGCAGTTCTTC,CASSQIHRADEQFF
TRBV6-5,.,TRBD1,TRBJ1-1,TGTGCCAGCAGTCAGTGGACAGGGGCGAACACTGAAGCTTTCTTT,CASSQWTGANTEAFF
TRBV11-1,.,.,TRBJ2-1,TGTGCCAGCAGGCAGCCGACAGACAGTGAGCAGTTCTTC,CASRQPTDSEQFF
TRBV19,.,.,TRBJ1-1,TGTGCCAGTAGCCCTGGGGAGGGATTGACTGAAGCTTTCTTT,CASSPGEGLTEAFF
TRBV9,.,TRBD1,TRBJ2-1,TGTGCCAGCAGCGCCCCGGGACAGGGGGATTATGAGCAGTTCTTC,CASSAPGQGDYEQFF
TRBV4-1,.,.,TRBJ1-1,TGCGCCAGCAGCCGTTACCGGGGAGGAGGTGACACTGAAGCTTTCTTT,CASSRYRGGGDTEAFF
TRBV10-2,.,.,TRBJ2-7,TGCGCCAGCCGCCCCTCCGGGAGCTCCTACGAGCAGTACTTC,CASRPSGSSYEQYF
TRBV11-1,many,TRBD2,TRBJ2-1,TGTGCCAGCAGCCCAACGCTAGCGGCCTACAATGAGCAGTTCTTC,CASSPTLAAYNEQFF
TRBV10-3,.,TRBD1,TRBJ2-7,TGTGCCATCAGTGAGTCTGGGGGACAGAGTACCTACGAGCAGTACTTC,CAISESGGQSTYEQYF
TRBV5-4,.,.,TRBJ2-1,TGTGCCAGCAGCTCCCGGCAGCGCCAGATCAATGAGCAGTTCTTC,CASSSRQRQINEQFF
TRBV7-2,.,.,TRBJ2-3,TGTGCCAGTTCCCAACTCGGGACGGCTACTAGCACAGATACGCAGTATTTT,CASSQLGTATSTDTQYF
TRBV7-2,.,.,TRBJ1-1,TGTGCCAGCAGCTCCCAGGGTTGGAGGAACACTGAAGCTTTCTTT,CASSSQGWRNTEAFF
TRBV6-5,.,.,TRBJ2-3,TGTGCCAGCAGTTACTCCACAGGGTCTAGCACAGATACGCAGTATTTT,CASSYSTGSSTDTQYF
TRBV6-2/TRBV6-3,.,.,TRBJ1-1,TGTGCCAGCAGTTACTCCCCAGGGGCGGACACTGAAGCTTTCTTT,CASSYSPGADTEAFF
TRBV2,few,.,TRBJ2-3,TGTGCCAGCAGCCAACAGGGTAATAGGGCAGATACGCAGTATTTT,CASSQQGNRADTQYF
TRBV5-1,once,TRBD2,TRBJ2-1,TGCGCCAGCAGCTTCAAACGGGAGGGCTACAATGAGCAGTTCTTC,CASSFKREGYNEQFF
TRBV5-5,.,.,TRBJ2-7,TGTGCCAGCAGCTTCCAGGGGGGGGGTGGAGAGCAGTACTTC,CASSFQGGGGEQYF
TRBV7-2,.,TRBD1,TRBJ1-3,TGTGCCAGCAGCCTGAGACAGGGGGGGGGCACCATATATTTT,CASSLRQGGGTIYF
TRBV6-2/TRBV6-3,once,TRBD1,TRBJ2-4,TGTGCCAGCAGTTACGACAGGGCCGGGGCCAAAAACATTCAGTACTTC,CASSYDRAGAKNIQYF
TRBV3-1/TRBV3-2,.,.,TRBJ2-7,TGTGCCAGCAGCCCAGGGGACGGGAGCTCCTACGAGCAGTACTTC,CASSPGDGSSYEQYF
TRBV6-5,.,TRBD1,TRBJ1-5,TGTGCCAGCAGGGACAGGGAACGGGATCAGCCCCAGCATTTT,CASRDRERDQPQHF
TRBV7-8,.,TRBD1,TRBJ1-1,TGTGCCAGCAGCTTGACAGGGGTAGTCACTGAAGCTTTCTTT,CASSLTGVVTEAFF
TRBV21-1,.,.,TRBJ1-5,TGTGCCAGCAGCAGTGGGGTCGGTCAGCCCCAGCATTTT,CASSSGVGQPQHF
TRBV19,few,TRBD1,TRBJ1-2,TGTGCCAGTAGTCCCGGACAGGGTCCTAACTATGGCTACACCTTC,CASSPGQGPNYGYTF